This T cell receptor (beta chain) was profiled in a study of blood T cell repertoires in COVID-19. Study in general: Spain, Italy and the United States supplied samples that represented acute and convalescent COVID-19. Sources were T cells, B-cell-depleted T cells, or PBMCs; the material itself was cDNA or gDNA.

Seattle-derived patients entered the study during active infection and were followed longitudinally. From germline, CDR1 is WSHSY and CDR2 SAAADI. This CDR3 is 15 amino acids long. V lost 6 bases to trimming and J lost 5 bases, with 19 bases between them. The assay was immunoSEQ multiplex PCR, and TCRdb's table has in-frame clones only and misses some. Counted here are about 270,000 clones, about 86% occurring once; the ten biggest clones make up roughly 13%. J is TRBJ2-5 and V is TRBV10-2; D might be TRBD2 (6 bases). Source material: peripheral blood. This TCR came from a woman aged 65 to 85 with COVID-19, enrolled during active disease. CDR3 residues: CASRNRRQSGETQYF. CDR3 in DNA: TGCGCCAGCAGGAATAGGAGGCAGAGCGGGGAGACCCAGTACTTC.